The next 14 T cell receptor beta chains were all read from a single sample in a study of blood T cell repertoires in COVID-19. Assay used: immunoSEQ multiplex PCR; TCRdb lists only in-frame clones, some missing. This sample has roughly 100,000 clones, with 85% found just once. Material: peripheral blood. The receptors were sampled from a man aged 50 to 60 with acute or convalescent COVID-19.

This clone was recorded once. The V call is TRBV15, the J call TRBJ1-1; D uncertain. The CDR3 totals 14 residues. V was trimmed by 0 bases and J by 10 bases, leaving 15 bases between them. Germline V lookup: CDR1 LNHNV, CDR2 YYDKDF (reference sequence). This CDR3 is CATSRDFSPSGAFF. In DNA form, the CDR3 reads TGTGCCACCAGCAGAGATTTCAGCCCCTCGGGAGCTTTCTTT.

CDR3 sequence: CASSVGGGLNTEAFF. In nucleotides, the CDR3 is TGTGCCAGCAGCGTAGGCGGCGGCCTGAACACTGAAGCTTTCTTT. The rearrangement joins TRBV9 to TRBJ1-1; D uncertain. Germline lookup yields CDR1 SGDLS and CDR2 YYNGEE. Trimming stripped 0 bases from V and 0 bases from J, with 9 bases between. The CDR3 is 15 residues long.

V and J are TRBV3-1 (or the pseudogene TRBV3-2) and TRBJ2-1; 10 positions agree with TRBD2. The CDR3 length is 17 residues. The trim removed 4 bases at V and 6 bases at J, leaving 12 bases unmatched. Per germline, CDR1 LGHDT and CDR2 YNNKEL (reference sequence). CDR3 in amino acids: CASSLGASGRTGNEQFF. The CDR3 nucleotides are TGTGCCAGCAGCCTGGGGGCTAGCGGGAGAACTGGCAATGAGCAGTTCTTC.

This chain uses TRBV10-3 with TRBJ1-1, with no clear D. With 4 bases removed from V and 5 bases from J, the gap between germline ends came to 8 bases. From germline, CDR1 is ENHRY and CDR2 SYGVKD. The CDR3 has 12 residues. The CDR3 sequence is CAISGTETEAFF. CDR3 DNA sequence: TGTGCCATCAGTGGGACTGAGACTGAAGCTTTCTTT.

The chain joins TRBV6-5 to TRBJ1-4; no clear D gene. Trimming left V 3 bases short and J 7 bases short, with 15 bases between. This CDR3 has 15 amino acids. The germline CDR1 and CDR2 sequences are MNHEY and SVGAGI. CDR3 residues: CASSYVAARGEKLFF. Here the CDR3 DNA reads TGTGCCAGCAGTTATGTCGCCGCACGGGGTGAAAAACTGTTTTTT.

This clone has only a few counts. CDR3 region: CASTLVGGTEAFF. The CDR3 DNA follows: TGTGCCAGCACGCTGGTGGGGGGGACTGAAGCTTTCTTT. V and J are TRBV11-3 and TRBJ1-1; maybe TRBD1 (5 bases). The CDR3 contains 13 residues. Germline CDR1 reads SGHNT; CDR2 reads YENEEA. V was pared by 7 bases and J by 5 bases, with 14 bases between.

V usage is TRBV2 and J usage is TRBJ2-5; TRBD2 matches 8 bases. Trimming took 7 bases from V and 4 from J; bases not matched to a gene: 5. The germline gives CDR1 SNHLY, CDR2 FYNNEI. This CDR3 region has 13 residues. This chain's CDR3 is CASTGRAGETQYF. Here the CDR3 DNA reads TGTGCCAGCACCGGGAGGGCAGGAGAGACCCAGTACTTC.

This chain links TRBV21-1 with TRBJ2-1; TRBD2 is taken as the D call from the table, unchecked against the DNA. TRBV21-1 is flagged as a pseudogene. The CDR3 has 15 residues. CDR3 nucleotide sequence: TGTGCCAGCAGCAATCGGGGAGAGGGCTACAATGAGCAGTTCTTC. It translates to CASSNRGEGYNEQFF.

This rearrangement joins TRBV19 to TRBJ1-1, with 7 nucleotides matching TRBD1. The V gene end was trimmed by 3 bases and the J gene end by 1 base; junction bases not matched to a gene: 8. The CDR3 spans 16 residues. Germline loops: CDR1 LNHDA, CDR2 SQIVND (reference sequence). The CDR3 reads CASSMRGQTGNTEAFF. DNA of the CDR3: TGTGCCAGTAGTATGAGGGGACAGACTGGGAACACTGAAGCTTTCTTT.

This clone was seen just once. DNA of the CDR3: TGTGCCAGCAGCTTTAAGAGGCCCACAGATACGCAGTATTTT. Translating gives CASSFKRPTDTQYF. The chain combines TRBV11-3 with TRBJ2-3, with unresolved D. CDR3 length: 14 residues. Germline V gene lookup returns CDR1 SGHNT and CDR2 YENEEA. V was pared by 3 bases and J by 2 bases, with 9 bases between.

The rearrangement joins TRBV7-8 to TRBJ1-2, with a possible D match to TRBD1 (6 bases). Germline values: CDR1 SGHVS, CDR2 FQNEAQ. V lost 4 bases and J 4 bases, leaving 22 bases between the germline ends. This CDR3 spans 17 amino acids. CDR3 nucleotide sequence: TGTGCCAGCAGCTCCCCGGGACAAGGGGTGAGCACCTATGGCTACACCTTC. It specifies CASSSPGQGVSTYGYTF.

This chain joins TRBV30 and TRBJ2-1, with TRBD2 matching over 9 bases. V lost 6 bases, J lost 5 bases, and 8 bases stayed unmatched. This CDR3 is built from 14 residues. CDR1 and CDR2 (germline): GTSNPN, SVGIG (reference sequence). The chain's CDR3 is CACARGGANNEQFF. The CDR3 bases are TGTGCCTGCGCCCGCGGGGGGGCCAACAATGAGCAGTTCTTC.

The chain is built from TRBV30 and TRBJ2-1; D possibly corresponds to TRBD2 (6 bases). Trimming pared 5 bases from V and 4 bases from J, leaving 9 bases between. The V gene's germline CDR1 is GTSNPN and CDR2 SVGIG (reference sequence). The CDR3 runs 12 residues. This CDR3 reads CAWGLIYNEQFF. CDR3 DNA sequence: TGTGCCTGGGGACTAATTTACAATGAGCAGTTCTTC.

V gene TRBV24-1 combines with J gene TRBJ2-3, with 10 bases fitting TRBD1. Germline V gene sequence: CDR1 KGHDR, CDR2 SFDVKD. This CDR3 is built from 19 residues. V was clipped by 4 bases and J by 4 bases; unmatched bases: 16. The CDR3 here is CATSDHDRGRMARSDTQYF. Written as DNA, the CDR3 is TGTGCCACCAGTGACCATGACAGGGGGCGCATGGCCCGTTCAGATACGCAGTATTTT.